This T cell receptor beta chain was identified in a study of shared clonotypes between healthy human individuals. Study in general: Each donor contributed plates that comprised three CD4 naive, three CD4 memory, two CD8 naive and one CD8 memory.

The method was immunoSEQ multiplex PCR; TCRdb's version includes in-frame clones alone and lacks a portion of them. The table records about 120,000 clones, over 65% of them present only once. The sequence was obtained from a woman in her twenties or thirties in good health. Sequencing was carried out using memory CD8+ T cells sorted from blood. Subset: CD45RO+ cells pooled with CCR7-negative TemRA cells.

CDR3 region: CASSTPGQGNEQYF. In DNA form, the CDR3 reads TGTGCCAGCAGTACGCCGGGACAGGGGAACGAGCAGTACTTC. The chain employs TRBV28 and TRBJ2-7; 10 positions agree with TRBD1. The CDR3 has 14 amino acids. V trimming: 5 bases; J trimming: 5 bases; junction bases outside the gene matches: 6. Germline V CDR1 and CDR2: MDHEN, SYDVKM.